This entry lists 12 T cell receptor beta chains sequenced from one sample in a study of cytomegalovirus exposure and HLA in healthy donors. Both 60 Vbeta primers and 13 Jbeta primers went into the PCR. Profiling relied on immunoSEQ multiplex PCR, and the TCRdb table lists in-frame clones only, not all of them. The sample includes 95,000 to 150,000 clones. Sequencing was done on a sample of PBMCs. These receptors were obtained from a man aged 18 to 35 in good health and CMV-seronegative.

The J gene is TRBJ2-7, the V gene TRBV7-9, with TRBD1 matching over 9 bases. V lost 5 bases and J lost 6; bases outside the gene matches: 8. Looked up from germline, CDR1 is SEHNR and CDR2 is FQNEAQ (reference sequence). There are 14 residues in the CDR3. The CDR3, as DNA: TGTGCCAGCAGCCTCTGGGACAGGGCCTCCGAGCAGTACTTC. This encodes CASSLWDRASEQYF.

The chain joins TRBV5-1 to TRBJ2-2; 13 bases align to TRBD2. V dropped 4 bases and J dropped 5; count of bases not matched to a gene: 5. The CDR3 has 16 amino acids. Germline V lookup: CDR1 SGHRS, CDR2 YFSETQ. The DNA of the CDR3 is TGCGCCAGCAGCCCGCGGACTAGCGGGGGTACCGGGGAGCTGTTTTTT. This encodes CASSPRTSGGTGELFF.

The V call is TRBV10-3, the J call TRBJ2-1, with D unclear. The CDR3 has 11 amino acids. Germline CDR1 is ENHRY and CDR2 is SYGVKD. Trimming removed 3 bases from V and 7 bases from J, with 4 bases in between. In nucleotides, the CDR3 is TGTGCCATCAGTGAAGCAAATGAGCAGTTCTTC. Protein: CAISEANEQFF.

In DNA form, the CDR3 reads TGTGCCAGCAGCTTCTTGACAGGGGGCGGTGAAAAACTGTTTTTT. This translates into CASSFLTGGGEKLFF. This chain links TRBV28 with TRBJ1-4; 10 nucleotides agree with TRBD1. Trimming at V came to 6 bases and at J to 7 bases, leaving 8 bases not matched to a gene. CDR1 and CDR2 from the germline V gene are MDHEN and SYDVKM. The CDR3 contains 15 residues.

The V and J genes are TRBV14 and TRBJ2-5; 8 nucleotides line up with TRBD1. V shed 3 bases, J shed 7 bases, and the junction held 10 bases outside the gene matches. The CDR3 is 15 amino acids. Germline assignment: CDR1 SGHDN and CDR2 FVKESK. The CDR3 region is CASSHPGQGSWTQYF. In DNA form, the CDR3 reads TGTGCCAGCAGCCATCCCGGACAGGGCTCGTGGACCCAGTACTTC.

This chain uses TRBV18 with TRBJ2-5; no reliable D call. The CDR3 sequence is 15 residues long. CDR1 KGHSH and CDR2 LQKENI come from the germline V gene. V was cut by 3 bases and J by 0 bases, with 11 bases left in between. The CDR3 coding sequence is TGTGCCAGCTCACCCAGGTCCTCGTACCAAGAGACCCAGTACTTC. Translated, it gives CASSPRSSYQETQYF.

CDR3 loop: CASSLAGQGSNQPQHF. The CDR3 coding sequence is TGTGCCAGCAGCTTGGCCGGACAGGGCAGCAATCAGCCCCAGCATTTT. The rearrangement joins TRBV5-6 to TRBJ1-5, with TRBD1 matching over 8 bases. Germline loops: CDR1 SGHDT, CDR2 YYEEEE. This CDR3 contains 16 residues. J was trimmed by 1 base and V by 0 bases; bases with no gene match: 3.

The CDR3 DNA reads TGTGCCAGCAGCCTCAGCACATCCTCCGGGGCAGATACGCAGTATTTT. Translation gives CASSLSTSSGADTQYF. The chain combines TRBV9 with TRBJ2-3; D perhaps matches TRBD2 (5 bases). The CDR3 is 16 amino acids. Trimming pared 4 bases from V and 4 bases from J, leaving 19 bases between. Germline V gives CDR1 SGDLS, CDR2 YYNGEE.

CDR3 loop: CASSEGGGGSTDTQYF. The CDR3 nucleotides read TGCGCCAGCAGCGAAGGTGGGGGGGGGAGCACAGATACGCAGTATTTT. This sequence joins TRBV10-1 and TRBJ2-3; 7 nucleotides line up with TRBD2. The CDR3 spans 16 residues. The germline V gene has CDR1 WNHNN and CDR2 SYGVQD (reference sequence). Germline trimming cut 6 bases from V and 0 bases from J; bases unmatched to any gene: 9.

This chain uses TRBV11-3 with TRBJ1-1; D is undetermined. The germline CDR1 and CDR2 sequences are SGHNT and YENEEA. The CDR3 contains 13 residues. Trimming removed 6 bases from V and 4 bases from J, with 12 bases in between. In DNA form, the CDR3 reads TGTGCCAGCAGTAATAGCTTTGGCACTGAAGCTTTCTTT. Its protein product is CASSNSFGTEAFF.

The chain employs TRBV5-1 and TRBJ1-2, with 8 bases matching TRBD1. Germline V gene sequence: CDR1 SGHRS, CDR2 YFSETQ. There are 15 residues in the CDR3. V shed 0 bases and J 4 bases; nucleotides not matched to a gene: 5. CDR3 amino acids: CASSLEGTGPYGYTF. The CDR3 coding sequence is TGCGCCAGCAGCTTGGAGGGGACAGGTCCCTATGGCTACACCTTC.

CDR3 nucleotide sequence: TGTGCCAGCTCACCCTTAGTCTCTAGCGGGAGTTCCTACAATGAGCAGTTCTTC. Its protein product is CASSPLVSSGSSYNEQFF. V gene TRBV18 combines with J gene TRBJ2-1; 10 bases line up with TRBD2. The V gene end was trimmed by 3 bases and the J gene end by 1 base; junction bases not matched to a gene: 9. This CDR3 has 18 residues. In germline, CDR1 is KGHSH, CDR2 LQKENI.